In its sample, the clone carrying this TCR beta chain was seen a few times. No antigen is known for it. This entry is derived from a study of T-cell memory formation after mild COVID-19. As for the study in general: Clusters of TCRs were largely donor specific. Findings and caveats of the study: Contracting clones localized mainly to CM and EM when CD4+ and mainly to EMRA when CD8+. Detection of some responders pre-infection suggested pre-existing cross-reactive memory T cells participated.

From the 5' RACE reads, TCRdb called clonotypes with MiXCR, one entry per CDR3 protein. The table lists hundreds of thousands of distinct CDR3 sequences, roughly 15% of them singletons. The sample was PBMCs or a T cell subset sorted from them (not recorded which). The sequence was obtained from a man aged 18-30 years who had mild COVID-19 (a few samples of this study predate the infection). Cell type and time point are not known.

The CDR3 coding sequence is TGTGCCAGCAGCGTCTCAGGGGTTTACAATGAGCAGTTCTTC. Translated: CASSVSGVYNEQFF. J is TRBJ2-1 and V is TRBV11-2; D is perhaps TRBD1 (6 bases). From germline, CDR1 is SGHAT and CDR2 FQNNGV. This CDR3 contains 14 residues. Trimming removed 5 bases from V and 4 bases from J, with 12 bases in between.